This passage covers 10 T cell receptor beta chains from one sample sequenced in a study of CD8 T cells in ankylosing spondylitis. Study-level findings and limits: There was a TCR beta motif, made of several highly homologous variants, that appeared characteristic of ankylosing spondylitis blood.

TCRdb processed the 5' RACE reads anew with MiXCR; each CDR3 protein has one entry. The sample shows fewer than 500,000 distinct CDR3 sequences, around 24% of them seen only once. The antigens for these receptors are not known. Input material: blood, either unsorted or a sorted T cell fraction (not recorded which). Receptors originate from a male donor with ankylosing spondylitis.

This clonotype turned up a few times. The V gene is TRBV18, the J gene TRBJ1-1, with D perhaps matching TRBD1 (5 bases). Trimming pared 2 bases from V and 4 bases from J, leaving 11 bases between. CDR3 size: 14 residues. CDR1 and CDR2 (germline): KGHSH, LQKENI. Here the CDR3 DNA reads TGTGCCAGCTCACCAGAGGCAGGGACCACTGAAGCTTTCTTT. Its translation is CASSPEAGTTEAFF.

This clonotype was picked up a small number of times. This chain connects TRBV12-3 or TRBV12-4 to TRBJ2-2, with D perhaps matching TRBD1 or TRBD2 (6 bases each). This CDR3 spans 17 amino acids. Between the trimmed V and J ends, which lost 7 bases and 3 bases, there was a span of 21 bases. In DNA form, the CDR3 reads TGTGCCAGCATTCGAAAGCTGGAGGGGGACTACACCGGGGAGCTGTTTTTT. Translation gives CASIRKLEGDYTGELFF.

This clonotype was observed a few times. The V and J genes are TRBV28 and TRBJ1-1; D is perhaps TRBD1 (5 bases). Germline values: CDR1 MDHEN, CDR2 SYDVKM. This CDR3 is 15 amino acids long. V lost 7 bases and J lost 2, with 17 bases in between. DNA for the CDR3: TGTGCCAGCACCTTACTTGACAGAGGAAACACTGAAGCTTTCTTT. Translating it yields CASTLLDRGNTEAFF.

V gene TRBV5-1 combines with J gene TRBJ2-5, with D possibly matching TRBD1 (5 bases). From germline, CDR1 is SGHRS and CDR2 YFSETQ. Deletions cut 2 bases from V and 5 bases from J, with 13 bases between. The CDR3 loop spans 14 amino acids. DNA for the CDR3: TGCGCCAGCAGCTTAGACCCCTCAGGGGAGACCCAGTACTTC. Encoded protein: CASSLDPSGETQYF.

The chain links TRBV4-1 to TRBJ1-2; no clear D. This CDR3 comprises 13 residues. The V end was cut by 4 bases, the J end by 0 bases, with 6 bases between. Germline CDR1 reads MGHRA; CDR2 reads YSYEKL. The CDR3 DNA sequence: TGCGCCAGCAGCCCCCTCTCTAACTATGGCTACACCTTC. As protein: CASSPLSNYGYTF.

The rearrangement joins TRBV2 to TRBJ2-1; D is perhaps TRBD1 (6 bases). Between the trimmed V and J ends, which lost 6 bases and 6 bases, there was a span of 21 bases. CDR1 is SNHLY and CDR2 is FYNNEI in the germline V gene. The CDR3 loop spans 16 amino acids. The DNA for the CDR3 is TGTGCCAGCAGAGCTTTAAGGGGGAGCATAGGCAATGAGCAGTTCTTC. Its translation: CASRALRGSIGNEQFF.

This clonotype occurred a few times. The chain is built from TRBV18 and TRBJ2-1; D unresolved. Between the trimmed V and J ends, which lost 3 bases and 6 bases, there was a span of 15 bases. CDR1 is KGHSH, CDR2 LQKENI, per germline. The CDR3 covers 15 residues. The CDR3 loop reads CASSPFSSISNEQFF. The DNA for the CDR3 is TGTGCCAGCTCACCCTTTAGTTCGATTTCCAATGAGCAGTTCTTC. Combining the CDR3 with reference TRBV18 and TRBJ2-1 gives the whole variable domain NAGVMQNPRHLVRRRGQEARLRCSPMKGHSHVYWYRQLPEEGLKFMVYLQKENIIDESGMPKERFSAEFPKEGPSILRIQQVVRGDSAAYFCASSPFSSISNEQFFGPGTRLTVL.

This clonotype was counted a single time. J is TRBJ1-2 and V is TRBV18, with a possible D match to TRBD1 (6 bases). Trimming removed 3 bases at V and 5 bases at J, with 16 bases between. Germline V gene sequence: CDR1 KGHSH, CDR2 LQKENI. This CDR3 comprises 15 residues. CDR3 amino acids: CASSPQTGGAYGYTF. CDR3 nucleotides: TGTGCCAGCTCACCGCAGACAGGCGGGGCTTATGGCTACACCTTC.

The table lists this clonotype with many counts. The chain employs TRBV7-2 and TRBJ2-1; 8 bases agree with TRBD2. The CDR3 totals 16 residues. Germline values: CDR1 SGHTA, CDR2 FQGNSA. Unmatched junction bases numbered 10, after V lost 5 bases and J lost 4 bases. CDR3 amino acids: CASSTPGGAGYNEQFF. CDR3 DNA sequence: TGTGCCAGCAGCACCCCCGGGGGGGCAGGTTACAATGAGCAGTTCTTC.

This clonotype was observed a handful of times. The chain combines TRBV28 with TRBJ2-7, with D perhaps assigned TRBD1 or TRBD2 (5 bases each). The CDR3 consists of 14 residues. The V gene lost 5 bases and the J gene lost 4 bases, with 15 bases spanning the gap. Germline loops: CDR1 MDHEN, CDR2 SYDVKM. CDR3 coding DNA: TGTGCCAGCAGTGGGGGACGGCAACCTTACGAGCAGTACTTC. Amino acids: CASSGGRQPYEQYF.